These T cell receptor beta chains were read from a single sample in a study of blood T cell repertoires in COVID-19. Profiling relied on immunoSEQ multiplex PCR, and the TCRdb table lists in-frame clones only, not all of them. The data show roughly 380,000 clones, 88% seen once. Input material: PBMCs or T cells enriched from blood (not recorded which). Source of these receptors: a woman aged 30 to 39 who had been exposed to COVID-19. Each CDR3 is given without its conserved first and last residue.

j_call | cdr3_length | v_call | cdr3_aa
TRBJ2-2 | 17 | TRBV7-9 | ASSPSPPTFSSNTGELF
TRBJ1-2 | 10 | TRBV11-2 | ASSAGRTGYT
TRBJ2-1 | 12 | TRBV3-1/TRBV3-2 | ASSPDLAYNEQF
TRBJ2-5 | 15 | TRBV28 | ASSPLAGGVPQETQY
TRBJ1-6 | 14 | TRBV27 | ASRLGTGVSRSPLH
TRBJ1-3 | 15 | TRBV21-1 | ASSKERGTSSGNTIY
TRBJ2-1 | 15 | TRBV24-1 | ATSDLAAASSYNEQF
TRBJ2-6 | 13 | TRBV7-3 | ASRLTVTGANVLT
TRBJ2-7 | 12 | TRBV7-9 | ASSLTARGYEQY
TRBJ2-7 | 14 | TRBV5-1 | ASSVDRGRNTYEQY
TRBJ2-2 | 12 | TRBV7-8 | ASSRTAWGGELF
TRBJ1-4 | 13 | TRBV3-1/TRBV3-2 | ASSQTARGGEKLF
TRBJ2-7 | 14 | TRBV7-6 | ASSPLGRGVTYEQY
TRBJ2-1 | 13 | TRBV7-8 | ASSTGPSPGNEQF
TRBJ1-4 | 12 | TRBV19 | ASSIRGRDEKLF
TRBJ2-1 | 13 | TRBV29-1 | SVNSRTSVYNEQF
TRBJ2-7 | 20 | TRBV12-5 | ASGLVLGLAGLNRGHRYEQY
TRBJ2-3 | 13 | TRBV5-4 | ASSYSGASTDTQY
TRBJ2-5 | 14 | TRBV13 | ASSFLGGGEWETQY
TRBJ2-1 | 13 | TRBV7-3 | ASSITVSSYNEQF
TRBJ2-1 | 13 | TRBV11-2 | ASSFGLSRINEQF
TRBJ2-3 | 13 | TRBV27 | ASSPRLAGTDTQY
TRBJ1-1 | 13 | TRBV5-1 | ASSLQGASGTEAF
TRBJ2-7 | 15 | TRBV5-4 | ASSLSGLLRGKDEQY
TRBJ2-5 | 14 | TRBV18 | ASSPRGQGKAETQY
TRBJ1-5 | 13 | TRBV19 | ASSPLTGYNQPQH
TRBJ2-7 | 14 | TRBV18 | ASSPPGTSGTNEQY
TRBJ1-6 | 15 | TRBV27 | ASWQLGLRGINSPLH
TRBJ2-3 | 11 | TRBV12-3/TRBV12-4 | ASSRGAADTQY
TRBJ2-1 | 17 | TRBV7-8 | ASSRGTGSVSVTMAEQF
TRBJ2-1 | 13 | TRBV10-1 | ASSEGTSVNNEQF
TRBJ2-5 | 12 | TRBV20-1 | SASSSGREETQY
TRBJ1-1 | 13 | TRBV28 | ASSPGTGATTEAF
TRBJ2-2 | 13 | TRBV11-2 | ASSFWGSGTGELF
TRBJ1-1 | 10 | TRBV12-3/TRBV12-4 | ASSRALRGAF
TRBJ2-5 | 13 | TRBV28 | ASSPYRAVQETQY
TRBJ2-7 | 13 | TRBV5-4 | ASSLDFGGLYEQY
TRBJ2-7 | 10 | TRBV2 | ASMMETYEQY
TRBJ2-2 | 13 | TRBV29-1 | SVGWRGLGGGELF
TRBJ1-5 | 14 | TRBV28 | ASSLSGGFGNQPQH
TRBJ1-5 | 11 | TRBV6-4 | ASSPQGEQPQH
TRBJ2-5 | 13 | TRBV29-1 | SVEDRLAGPETQY
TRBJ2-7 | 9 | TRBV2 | ASSVSGKQY